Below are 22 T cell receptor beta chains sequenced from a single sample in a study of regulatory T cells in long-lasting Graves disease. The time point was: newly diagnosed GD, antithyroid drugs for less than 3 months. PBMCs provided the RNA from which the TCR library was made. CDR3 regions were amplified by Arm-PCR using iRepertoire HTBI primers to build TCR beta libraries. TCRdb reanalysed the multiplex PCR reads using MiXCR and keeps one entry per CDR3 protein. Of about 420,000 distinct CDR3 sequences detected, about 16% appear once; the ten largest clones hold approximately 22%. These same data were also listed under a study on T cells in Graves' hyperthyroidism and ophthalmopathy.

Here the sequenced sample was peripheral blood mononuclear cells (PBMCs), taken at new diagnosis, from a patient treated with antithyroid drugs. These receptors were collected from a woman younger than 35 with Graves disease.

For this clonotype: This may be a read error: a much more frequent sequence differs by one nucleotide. CDR3: CASSSVGPYEQFF. The CDR3, as DNA: TGTGCCAGCAGCTCGGTGGGGCCCTACGAGCAGTTCTTC. The chain couples TRBV7-9 to TRBJ2-1; tentative D call: TRBD1 (5 bases). This CDR3 has 13 residues. Germline V CDR1 and CDR2: SEHNR, FQNEAQ (reference sequence). Trimming left V 4 bases short and J 10 bases short, with 14 bases between. The whole variable domain, remainder taken from reference TRBV7-9 and TRBJ2-1, is DTGVSQNPRHKITKRGQNVTFRCDPISEHNRLYWYRQTLGQGPEFLTYFQNEAQLEKSRLLSDRFSAERPKGSFSTLEIQRTEQGDSAMYLCASSSVGPYEQFFGPGTRLTVL.

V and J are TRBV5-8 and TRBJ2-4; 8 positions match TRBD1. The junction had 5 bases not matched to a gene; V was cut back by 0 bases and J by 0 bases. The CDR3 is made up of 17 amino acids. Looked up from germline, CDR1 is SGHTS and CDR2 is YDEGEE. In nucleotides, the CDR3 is TGTGCCAGCAGCTTGGGGCAGGGGGCCTTAGCCAAAAACATTCAGTACTTC. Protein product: CASSLGQGALAKNIQYF. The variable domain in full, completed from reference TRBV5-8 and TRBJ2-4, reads EAGVTQSPTHLIKTRGQQATLRCSPISGHTSVYWYQQALGLGLQFLLWYDEGEERNRGNFPPRFSGRQFPNYSSELNVNALELEDSALYLCASSLGQGALAKNIQYFGAGTRLSVL.

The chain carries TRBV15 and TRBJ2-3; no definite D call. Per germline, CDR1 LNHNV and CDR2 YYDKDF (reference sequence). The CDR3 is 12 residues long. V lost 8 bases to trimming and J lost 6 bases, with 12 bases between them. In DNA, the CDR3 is TGTGCCACCCGGAGTTTCGGGGATACGCAGTATTTT. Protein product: CATRSFGDTQYF.

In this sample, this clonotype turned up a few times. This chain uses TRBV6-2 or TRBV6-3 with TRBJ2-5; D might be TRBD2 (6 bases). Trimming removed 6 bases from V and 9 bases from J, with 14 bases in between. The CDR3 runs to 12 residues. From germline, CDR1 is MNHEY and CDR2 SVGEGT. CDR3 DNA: TGTGCCAGCAGCCCCCGGGAGCCAGCCCAGTACTTC. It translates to CASSPREPAQYF.

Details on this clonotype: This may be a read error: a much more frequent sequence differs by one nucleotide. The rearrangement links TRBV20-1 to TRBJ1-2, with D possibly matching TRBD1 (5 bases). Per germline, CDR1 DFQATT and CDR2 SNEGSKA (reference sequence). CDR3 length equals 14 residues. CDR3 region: CSASIRQGDYAYTF. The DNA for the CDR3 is TGCAGTGCTAGTATCAGGCAGGGTGACTATGCCTACACCTTC.

This CDR3 reads CATGAILNYGYTF. CDR3 coding DNA: TGTGCCACCGGGGCCATCCTCAACTATGGCTACACCTTC. The V and J genes are TRBV28 and TRBJ1-2; TRBD1 is a possible D gene (5 bases). The CDR3 totals 13 residues. V lost 10 bases and J 2 bases, leaving 14 bases between the germline ends. Germline V gene lookup returns CDR1 MDHEN and CDR2 SYDVKM.

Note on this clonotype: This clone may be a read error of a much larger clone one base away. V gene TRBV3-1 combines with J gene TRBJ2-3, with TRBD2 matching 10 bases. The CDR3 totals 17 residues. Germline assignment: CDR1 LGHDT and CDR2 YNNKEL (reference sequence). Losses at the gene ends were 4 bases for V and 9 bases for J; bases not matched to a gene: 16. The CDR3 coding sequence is TGTGCCAGCAGCCCCGGAATAGCGGGAGGCCCCAGGAGGACGCAGTATTTT. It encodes CASSPGIAGGPRRTQYF.

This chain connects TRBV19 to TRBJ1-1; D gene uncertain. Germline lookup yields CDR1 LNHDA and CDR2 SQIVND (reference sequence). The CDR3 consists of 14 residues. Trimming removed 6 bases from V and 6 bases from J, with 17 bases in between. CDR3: CASSPSVEDPEAFF. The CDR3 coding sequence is TGTGCCAGTAGCCCTAGCGTCGAAGATCCTGAAGCTTTCTTT.

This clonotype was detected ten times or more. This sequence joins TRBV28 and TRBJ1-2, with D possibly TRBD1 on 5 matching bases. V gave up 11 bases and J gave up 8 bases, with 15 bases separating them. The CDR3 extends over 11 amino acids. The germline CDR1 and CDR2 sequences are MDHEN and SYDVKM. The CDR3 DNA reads TGTGCCGGGGGAAGGGGAGACGGCTACACCTTC. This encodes CAGGRGDGYTF.

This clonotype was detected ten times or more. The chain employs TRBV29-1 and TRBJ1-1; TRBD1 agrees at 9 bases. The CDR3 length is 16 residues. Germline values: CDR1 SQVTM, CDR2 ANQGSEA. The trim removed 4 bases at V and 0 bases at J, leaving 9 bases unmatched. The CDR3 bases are TGCAGCGTTGTACCACAGGGGGCGAATGTGAACACTGAAGCTTTCTTT. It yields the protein CSVVPQGANVNTEAFF.

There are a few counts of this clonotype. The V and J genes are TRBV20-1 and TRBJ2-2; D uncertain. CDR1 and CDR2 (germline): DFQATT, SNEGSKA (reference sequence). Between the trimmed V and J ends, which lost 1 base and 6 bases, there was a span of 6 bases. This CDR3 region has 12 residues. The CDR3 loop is CSARGPAGELFF. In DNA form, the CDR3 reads TGCAGTGCTAGAGGTCCGGCCGGGGAGCTGTTTTTT.

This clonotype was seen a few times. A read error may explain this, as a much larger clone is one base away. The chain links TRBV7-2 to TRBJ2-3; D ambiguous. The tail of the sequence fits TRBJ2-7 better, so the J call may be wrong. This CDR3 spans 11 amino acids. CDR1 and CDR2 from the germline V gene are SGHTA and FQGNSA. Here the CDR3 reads CASSLVGGQYF. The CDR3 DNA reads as TGTGCCAGCAGCTTAGTGGGCGGGCAGTACTTC.

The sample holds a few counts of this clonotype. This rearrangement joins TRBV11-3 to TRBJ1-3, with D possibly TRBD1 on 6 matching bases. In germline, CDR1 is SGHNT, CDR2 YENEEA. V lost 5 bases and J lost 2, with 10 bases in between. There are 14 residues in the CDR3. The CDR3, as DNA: TGTGCCAGCAGCGCGAGGGGGGCTGGAAACACCATATATTTT. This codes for CASSARGAGNTIYF.

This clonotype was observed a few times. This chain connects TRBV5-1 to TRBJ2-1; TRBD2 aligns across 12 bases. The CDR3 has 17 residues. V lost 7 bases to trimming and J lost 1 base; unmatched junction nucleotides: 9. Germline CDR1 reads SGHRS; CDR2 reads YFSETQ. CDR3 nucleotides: TGCGCCAGCGGCCCTAGCGGGAGGGCTCTGTCCTACAATGAGCAGTTCTTC. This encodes CASGPSGRALSYNEQFF.

The CDR3 coding sequence is TGTGCCAGTAGTATAGGTTGGAACACTGAAGCTTTCTTT. Its protein product is CASSIGWNTEAFF. The V call is TRBV19, the J call TRBJ1-1; D gene unclear. Germline-derived CDR1 and CDR2 are LNHDA and SQIVND (reference sequence). Trimming stripped 1 base from V and 1 base from J, with 4 bases between. This CDR3 region has 13 residues.

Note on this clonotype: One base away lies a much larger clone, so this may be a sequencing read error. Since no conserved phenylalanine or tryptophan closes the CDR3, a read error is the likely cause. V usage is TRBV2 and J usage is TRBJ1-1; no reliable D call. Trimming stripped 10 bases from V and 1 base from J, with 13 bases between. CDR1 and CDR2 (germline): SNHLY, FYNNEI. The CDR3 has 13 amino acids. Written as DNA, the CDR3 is TGTGCCAACAAGGCACAAAGGAACACTGAAGCTTTCTTG. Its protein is CANKAQRNTEAFL.

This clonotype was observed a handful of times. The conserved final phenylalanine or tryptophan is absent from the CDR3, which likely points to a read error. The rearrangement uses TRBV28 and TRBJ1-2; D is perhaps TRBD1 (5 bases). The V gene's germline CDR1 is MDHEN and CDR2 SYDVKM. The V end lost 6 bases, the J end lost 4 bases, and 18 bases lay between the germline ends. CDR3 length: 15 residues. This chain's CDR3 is CASSLTPTDIYGYTL. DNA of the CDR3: TGTGCCAGCAGCTTGACCCCGACAGACATCTATGGCTACACCCTC.

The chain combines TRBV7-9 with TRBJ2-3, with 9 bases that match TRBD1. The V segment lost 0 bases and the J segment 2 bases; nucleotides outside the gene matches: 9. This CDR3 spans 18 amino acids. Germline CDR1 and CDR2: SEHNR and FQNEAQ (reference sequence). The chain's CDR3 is CASSLARGTGSDTDTQYF. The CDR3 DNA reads TGTGCCAGCAGCTTAGCCCGAGGGACAGGGTCTGACACAGATACGCAGTATTTT.

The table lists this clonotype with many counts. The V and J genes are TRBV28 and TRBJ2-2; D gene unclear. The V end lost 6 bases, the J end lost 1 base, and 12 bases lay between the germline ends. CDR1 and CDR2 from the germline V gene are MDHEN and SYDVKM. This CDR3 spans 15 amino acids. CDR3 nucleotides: TGTGCCAGCAGACCCGACGCGAGGAACACCGGGGAGCTGTTTTTT. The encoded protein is CASRPDARNTGELFF.

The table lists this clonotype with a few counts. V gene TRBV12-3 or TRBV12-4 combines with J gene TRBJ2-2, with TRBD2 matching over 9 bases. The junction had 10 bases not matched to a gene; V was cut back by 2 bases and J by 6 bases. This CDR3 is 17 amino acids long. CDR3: CASSLSGTSIGPGELFF. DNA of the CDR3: TGTGCCAGCAGTTTAAGTGGGACTAGCATTGGTCCCGGGGAGCTGTTTTTT.

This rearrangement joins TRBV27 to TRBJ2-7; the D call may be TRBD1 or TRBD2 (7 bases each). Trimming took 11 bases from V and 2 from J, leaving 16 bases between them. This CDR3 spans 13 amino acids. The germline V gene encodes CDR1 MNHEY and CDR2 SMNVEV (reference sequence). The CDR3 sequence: CAASQGGPYEQYF. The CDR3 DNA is TGTGCCGCATCCCAGGGGGGGCCCTACGAGCAGTACTTC.

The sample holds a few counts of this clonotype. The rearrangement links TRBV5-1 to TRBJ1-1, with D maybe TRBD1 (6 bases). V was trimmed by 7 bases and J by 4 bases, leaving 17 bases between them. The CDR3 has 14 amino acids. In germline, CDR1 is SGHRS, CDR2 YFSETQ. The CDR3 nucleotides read TGCGCCAGCCCATGGGGGGCTACTGGCACTGAAGCTTTCTTT. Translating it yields CASPWGATGTEAFF.